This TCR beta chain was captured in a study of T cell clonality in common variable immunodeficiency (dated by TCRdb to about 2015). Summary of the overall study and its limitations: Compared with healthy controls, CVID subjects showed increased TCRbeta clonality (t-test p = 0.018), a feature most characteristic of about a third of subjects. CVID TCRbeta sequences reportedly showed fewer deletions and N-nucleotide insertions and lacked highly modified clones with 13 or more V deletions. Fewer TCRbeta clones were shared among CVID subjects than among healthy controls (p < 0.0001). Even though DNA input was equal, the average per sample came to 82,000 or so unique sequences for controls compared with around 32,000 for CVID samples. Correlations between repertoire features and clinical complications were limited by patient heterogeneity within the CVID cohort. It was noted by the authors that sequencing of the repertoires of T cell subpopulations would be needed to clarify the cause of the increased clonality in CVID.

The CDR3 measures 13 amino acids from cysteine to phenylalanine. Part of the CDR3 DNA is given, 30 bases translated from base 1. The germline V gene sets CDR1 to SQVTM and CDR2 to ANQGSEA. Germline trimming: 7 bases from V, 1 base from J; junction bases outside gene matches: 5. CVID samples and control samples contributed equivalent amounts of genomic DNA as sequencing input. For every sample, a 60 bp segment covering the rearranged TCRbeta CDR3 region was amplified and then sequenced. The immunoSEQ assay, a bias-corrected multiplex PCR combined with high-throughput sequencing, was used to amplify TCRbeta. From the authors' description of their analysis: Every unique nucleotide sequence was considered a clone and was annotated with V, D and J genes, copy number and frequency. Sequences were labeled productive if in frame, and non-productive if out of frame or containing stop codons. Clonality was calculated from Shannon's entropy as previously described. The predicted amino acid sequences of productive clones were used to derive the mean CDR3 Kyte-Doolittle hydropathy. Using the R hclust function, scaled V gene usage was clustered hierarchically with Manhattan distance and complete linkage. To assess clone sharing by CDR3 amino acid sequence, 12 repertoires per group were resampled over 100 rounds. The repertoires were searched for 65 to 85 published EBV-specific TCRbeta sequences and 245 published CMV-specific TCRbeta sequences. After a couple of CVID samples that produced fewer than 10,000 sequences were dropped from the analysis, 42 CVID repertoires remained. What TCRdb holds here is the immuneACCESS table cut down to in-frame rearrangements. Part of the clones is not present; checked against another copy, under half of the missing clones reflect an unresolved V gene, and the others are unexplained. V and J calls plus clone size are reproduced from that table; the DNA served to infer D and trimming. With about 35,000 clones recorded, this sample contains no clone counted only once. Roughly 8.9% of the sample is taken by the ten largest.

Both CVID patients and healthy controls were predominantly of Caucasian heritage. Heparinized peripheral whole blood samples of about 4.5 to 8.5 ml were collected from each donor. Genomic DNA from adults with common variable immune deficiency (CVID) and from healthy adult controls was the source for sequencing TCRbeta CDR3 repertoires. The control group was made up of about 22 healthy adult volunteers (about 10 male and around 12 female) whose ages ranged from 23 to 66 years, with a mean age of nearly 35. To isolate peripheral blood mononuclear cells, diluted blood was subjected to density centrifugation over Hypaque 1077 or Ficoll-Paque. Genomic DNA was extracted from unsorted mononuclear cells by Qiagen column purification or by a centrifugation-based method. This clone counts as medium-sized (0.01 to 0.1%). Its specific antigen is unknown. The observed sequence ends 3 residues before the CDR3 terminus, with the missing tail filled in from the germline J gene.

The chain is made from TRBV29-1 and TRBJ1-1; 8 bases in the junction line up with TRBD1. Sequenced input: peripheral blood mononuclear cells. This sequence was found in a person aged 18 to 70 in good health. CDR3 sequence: CSAGGQANTEAFF. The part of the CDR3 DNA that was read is TGCAGCGCCGGGGGACAGGCGAACACTGAA.